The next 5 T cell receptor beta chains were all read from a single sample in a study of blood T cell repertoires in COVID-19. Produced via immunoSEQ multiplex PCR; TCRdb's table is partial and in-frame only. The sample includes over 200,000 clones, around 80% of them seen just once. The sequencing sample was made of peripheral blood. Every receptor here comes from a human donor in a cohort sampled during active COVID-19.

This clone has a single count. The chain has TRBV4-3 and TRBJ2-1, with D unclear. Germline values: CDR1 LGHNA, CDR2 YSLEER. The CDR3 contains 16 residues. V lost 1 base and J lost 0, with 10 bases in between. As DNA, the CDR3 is TGCGCCAGCAGCCAAGTGTACATAAGCTCCTACAATGAGCAGTTCTTC. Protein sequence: CASSQVYISSYNEQFF.

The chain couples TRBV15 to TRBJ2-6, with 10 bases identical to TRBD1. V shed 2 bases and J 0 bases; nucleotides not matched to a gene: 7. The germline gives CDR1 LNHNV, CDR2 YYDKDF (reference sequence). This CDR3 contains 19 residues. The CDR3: CATSRKTGGVFSGANVLTF. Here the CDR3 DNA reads TGTGCCACCAGCAGAAAGACAGGGGGCGTCTTCTCTGGGGCCAACGTCCTGACTTTC.

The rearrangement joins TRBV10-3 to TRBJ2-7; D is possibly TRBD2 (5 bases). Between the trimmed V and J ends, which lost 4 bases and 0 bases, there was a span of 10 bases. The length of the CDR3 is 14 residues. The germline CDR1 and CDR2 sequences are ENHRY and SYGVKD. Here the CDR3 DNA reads TGTGCCATCAGTGGTGGACTGAGCTCCTACGAGCAGTACTTC. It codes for CAISGGLSSYEQYF.

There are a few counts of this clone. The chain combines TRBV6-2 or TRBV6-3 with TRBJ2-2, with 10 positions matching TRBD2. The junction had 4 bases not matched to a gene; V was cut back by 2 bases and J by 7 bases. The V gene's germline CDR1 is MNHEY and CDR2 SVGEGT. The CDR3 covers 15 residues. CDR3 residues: CASSYPIAGGGELFF. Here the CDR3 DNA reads TGTGCCAGCAGTTACCCCATAGCGGGAGGCGGGGAGCTGTTTTTT.

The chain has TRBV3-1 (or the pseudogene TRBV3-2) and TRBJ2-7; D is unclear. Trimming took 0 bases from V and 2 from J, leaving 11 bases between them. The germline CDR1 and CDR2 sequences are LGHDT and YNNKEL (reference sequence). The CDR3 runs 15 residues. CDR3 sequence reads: CASSQDIARAYEQYF. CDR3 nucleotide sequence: TGTGCCAGCAGCCAAGATATAGCACGAGCCTACGAGCAGTACTTC.